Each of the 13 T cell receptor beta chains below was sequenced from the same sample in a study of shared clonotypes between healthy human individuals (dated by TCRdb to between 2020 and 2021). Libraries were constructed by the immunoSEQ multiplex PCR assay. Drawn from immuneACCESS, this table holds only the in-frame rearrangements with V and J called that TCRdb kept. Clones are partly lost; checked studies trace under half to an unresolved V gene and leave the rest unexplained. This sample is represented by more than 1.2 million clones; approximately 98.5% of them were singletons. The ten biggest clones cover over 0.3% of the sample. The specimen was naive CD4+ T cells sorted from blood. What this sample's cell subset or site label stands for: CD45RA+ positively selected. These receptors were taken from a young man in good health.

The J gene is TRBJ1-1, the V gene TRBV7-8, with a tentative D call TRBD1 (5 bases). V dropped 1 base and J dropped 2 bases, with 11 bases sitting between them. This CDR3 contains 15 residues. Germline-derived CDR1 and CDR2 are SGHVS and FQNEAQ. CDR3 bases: TGTGCCAGCAGCTTAGGCCAGGGAAGCAACACTGAAGCTTTCTTT. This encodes CASSLGQGSNTEAFF.

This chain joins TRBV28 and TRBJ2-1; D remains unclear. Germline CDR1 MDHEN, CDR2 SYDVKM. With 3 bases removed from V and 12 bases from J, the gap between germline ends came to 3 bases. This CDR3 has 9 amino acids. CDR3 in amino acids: CASSLGQFF. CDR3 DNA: TGTGCCAGCAGTTTGGGGCAGTTCTTC.

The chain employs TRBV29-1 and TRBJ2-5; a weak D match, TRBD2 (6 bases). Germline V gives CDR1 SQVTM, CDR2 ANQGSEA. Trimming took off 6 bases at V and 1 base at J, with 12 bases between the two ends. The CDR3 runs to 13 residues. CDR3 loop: CSVPGGGQETQYF. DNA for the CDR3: TGCAGCGTCCCCGGGGGAGGCCAAGAGACCCAGTACTTC.

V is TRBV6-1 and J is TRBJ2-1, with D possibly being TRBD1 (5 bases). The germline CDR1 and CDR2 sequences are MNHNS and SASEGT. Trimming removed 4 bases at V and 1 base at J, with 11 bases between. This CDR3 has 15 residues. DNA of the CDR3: TGTGCCAGCAGTGGCAGGGCTAAGTCCTACAATGAGCAGTTCTTC. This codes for CASSGRAKSYNEQFF.

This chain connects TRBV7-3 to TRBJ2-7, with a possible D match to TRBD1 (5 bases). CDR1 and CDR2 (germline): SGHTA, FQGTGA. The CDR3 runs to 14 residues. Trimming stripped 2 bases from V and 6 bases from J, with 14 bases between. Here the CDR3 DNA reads TGTGCCAGCAGCTTAGGGCAGGGAAACGGCGAGCAGTACTTC. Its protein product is CASSLGQGNGEQYF.

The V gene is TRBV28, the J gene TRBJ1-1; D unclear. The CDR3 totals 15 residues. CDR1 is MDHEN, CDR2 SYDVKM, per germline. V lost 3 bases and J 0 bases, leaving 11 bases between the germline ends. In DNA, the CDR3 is TGTGCCAGCAGTTTGCTATCACAATTGAACACTGAAGCTTTCTTT. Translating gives CASSLLSQLNTEAFF.

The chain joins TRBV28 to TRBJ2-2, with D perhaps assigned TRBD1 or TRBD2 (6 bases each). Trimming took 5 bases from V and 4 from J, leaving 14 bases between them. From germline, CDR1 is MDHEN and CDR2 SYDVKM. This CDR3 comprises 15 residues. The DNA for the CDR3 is TGTGCCAGCAGTCGACTAGGGGGACTCACCGGGGAGCTGTTTTTT. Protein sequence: CASSRLGGLTGELFF.

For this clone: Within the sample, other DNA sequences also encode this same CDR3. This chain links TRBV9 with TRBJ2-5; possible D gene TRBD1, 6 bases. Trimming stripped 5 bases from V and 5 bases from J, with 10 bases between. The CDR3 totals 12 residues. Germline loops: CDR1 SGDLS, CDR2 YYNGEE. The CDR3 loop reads CASSRGLETQYF. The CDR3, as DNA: TGTGCCAGCAGTAGGGGGTTGGAGACCCAGTACTTC.

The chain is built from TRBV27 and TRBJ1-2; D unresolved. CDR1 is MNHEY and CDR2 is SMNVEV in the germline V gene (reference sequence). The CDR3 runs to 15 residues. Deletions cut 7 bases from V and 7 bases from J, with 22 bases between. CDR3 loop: CASTWTGRALSGYTF. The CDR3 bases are TGTGCCAGCACTTGGACCGGGAGGGCCCTGAGTGGCTACACCTTC.

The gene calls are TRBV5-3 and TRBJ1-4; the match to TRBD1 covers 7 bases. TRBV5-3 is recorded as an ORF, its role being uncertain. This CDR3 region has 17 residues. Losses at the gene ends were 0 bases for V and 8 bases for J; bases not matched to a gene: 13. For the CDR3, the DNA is TGTGCCAGAAGCTTGGAGATGGAGAGACAGGGTATCGAAAAACTGTTTTTT. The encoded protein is CARSLEMERQGIEKLFF.

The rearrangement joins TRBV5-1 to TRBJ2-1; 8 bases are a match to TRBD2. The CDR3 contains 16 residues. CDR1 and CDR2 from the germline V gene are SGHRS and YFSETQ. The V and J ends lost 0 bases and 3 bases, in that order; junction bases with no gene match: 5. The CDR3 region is CASSLGGAGVYNEQFF. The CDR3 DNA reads TGCGCCAGCAGCTTGGGGGGAGCGGGAGTCTACAATGAGCAGTTCTTC.

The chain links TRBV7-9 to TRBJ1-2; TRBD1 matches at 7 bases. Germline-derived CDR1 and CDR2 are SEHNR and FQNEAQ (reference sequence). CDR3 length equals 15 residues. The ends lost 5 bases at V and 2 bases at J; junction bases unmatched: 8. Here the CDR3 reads CASSPDREENYGYTF. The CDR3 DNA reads TGTGCCAGCAGCCCAGACAGGGAGGAGAACTATGGCTACACCTTC.

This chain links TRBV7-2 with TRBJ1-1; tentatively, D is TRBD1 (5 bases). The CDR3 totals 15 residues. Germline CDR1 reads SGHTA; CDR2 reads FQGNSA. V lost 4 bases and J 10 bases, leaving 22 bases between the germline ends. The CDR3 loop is CASSSHRAGNAIAFF. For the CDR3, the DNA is TGTGCCAGCAGCTCCCACCGTGCAGGGAACGCCATAGCTTTCTTT.